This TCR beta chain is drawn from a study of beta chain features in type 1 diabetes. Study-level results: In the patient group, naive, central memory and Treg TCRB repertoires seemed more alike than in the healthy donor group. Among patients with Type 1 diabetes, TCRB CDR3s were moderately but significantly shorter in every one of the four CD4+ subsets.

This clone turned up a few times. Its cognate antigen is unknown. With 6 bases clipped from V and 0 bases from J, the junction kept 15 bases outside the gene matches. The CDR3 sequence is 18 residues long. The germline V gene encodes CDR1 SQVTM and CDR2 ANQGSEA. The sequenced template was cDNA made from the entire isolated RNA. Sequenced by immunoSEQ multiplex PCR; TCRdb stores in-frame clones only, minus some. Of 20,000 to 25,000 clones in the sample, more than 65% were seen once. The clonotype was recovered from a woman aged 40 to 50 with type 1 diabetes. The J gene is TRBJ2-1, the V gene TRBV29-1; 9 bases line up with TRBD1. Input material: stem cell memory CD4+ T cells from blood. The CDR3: CSVETGTGMFSSYNEQFF. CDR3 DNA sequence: TGCAGCGTAGAAACCGGGACAGGGATGTTCAGCTCCTACAATGAGCAGTTCTTC.